These 20 T cell receptor beta chains came from one sample sequenced in a study of T cells in Graves' hyperthyroidism and ophthalmopathy. Regions amplified from RNA transcripts were the TCR beta CDR3 regions. The HTBI primer set was used in a first-round RT-PCR of the TCR CDR3. TCRdb analysed the multiplex PCR reads with MiXCR anew, one entry per CDR3 protein. The sample yields over 500,000 distinct CDR3 sequences, around 15% seen once. Sequenced sample: blood. Receptors originate from a woman aged 40 to 55 with Graves' hyperthyroidism.

A few counts support this clonotype. CDR3 nucleotide sequence: TGTGCCAGCAGTGAAGCCAAAGACAGGGGGCTTAACGAGCAGTACTTC. Its protein is CASSEAKDRGLNEQYF. This chain links TRBV2 with TRBJ2-7; 10 bases fit TRBD1. CDR1 and CDR2 from the germline V gene are SNHLY and FYNNEI. This CDR3 has 16 residues. V dropped 0 bases and J dropped 5; count of bases not matched to a gene: 7.

This clonotype appeared many times. The J gene is TRBJ1-1, the V gene TRBV2; 7 positions match TRBD1. The germline gives CDR1 SNHLY, CDR2 FYNNEI. V gave up 10 bases and J gave up 1 base; unmatched junction bases: 6. The CDR3 has 13 amino acids. The CDR3 region has the DNA TGTGCCAACCCAACAGGGGCGAACACTGAAGCTTTCTTT. This encodes CANPTGANTEAFF.

Ten or more counts support this clonotype. The CDR3 DNA reads TGCAGTGCTAGTCCTCCAGGGGGCTGGAACGAGCAGTACTTC. This codes for CSASPPGGWNEQYF. The chain couples TRBV20-1 to TRBJ2-7, with 8 positions matching TRBD1. CDR1 and CDR2 (germline): DFQATT, SNEGSKA (reference sequence). V was clipped by 3 bases and J by 5 bases; unmatched bases: 9. The CDR3 has 14 amino acids.

This clonotype was detected ten times or more. This sequence joins TRBV6-2 or TRBV6-3 and TRBJ2-7, with TRBD1 identical over 9 bases. CDR3 length: 14 amino acids. CDR1 is MNHEY, CDR2 SVGEGT, per germline. Trimming took 6 bases from V and 6 from J; bases not matched to a gene: 9. The CDR3 reads CASRPTGGGGEQYF. The CDR3 DNA is TGTGCCAGCAGACCTACAGGGGGCGGAGGCGAGCAGTACTTC.

This clonotype came up many times. This chain connects TRBV5-1 to TRBJ2-6, with D possibly matching TRBD1 (6 bases). Trimming took 2 bases from V and 1 from J, leaving 10 bases between them. CDR3 length: 16 residues. Per the germline V gene, CDR1 is SGHRS and CDR2 is YFSETQ. Written as DNA, the CDR3 is TGCGCCAGCAGCTTCATCACAGGGTCTGGGGCCAACGTCCTGACTTTC. Its translation is CASSFITGSGANVLTF.

This clonotype was counted ten times or more. The CDR3 DNA follows: TGTGCCAGCAGTTACGAGTGGACAGGGCCGGGGGAGACCCAGTACTTC. It codes for CASSYEWTGPGETQYF. V usage is TRBV6-2 or TRBV6-3 and J usage is TRBJ2-5; TRBD1 matches at 8 bases. Looked up from germline, CDR1 is MNHEY and CDR2 is SVGEGT. The CDR3 spans 16 residues. The ends lost 2 bases at V and 5 bases at J; junction bases unmatched: 10.

This clonotype was counted a few times. The chain combines TRBV6-4 with TRBJ2-1, with D possibly being TRBD1 (6 bases). V was clipped by 2 bases and J by 10 bases, with 15 bases between them. This CDR3 has 14 residues. Germline CDR1 and CDR2: MRHNA and SNTAGT. DNA for the CDR3: TGTGCCAGCAGTGACGCCTTTAGGGGGACAGAGCAGTTCTTC. Its protein is CASSDAFRGTEQFF.

A few counts support this clonotype. It may be a read error: a sequence one base away is much more abundant. This chain joins TRBV24-1 and TRBJ2-2; the D is unclear. This CDR3 contains 12 residues. V gave up 5 bases and J gave up 1 base, with 1 base separating them. Germline CDR1 is KGHDR and CDR2 is SFDVKD. In DNA form, the CDR3 reads TGTGCCACCAGTGGGAACACCGGGGAGCTGTTTTTT. Amino acids: CATSGNTGELFF.

This clonotype was counted at least ten times. The chain joins TRBV7-2 to TRBJ2-5; 11 nucleotides match TRBD1. The germline gives CDR1 SGHTA, CDR2 FQGNSA. Losses at the gene ends were 5 bases for V and 7 bases for J; bases not matched to a gene: 18. The CDR3 sequence is 18 residues long. In nucleotides, the CDR3 is TGTGCCAGCAGCCCAAGACCCTTACTCGGGACAGGGGGGACGACCCAGTACTTC. Its translation is CASSPRPLLGTGGTTQYF. Together with reference TRBV7-2 and TRBJ2-5, the CDR3 gives the full variable domain: GAGVSQSPSNKVTEKGKDVELRCDPISGHTALYWYRQSLGQGLEFLIYFQGNSAPDKSGLPSDRFSAERTGGSVSTLTIQRTQQEDSAVYLCASSPRPLLGTGGTTQYFGPGTRLLVL.

This clonotype was recorded many times. The chain combines TRBV6-5 with TRBJ2-1; D not resolved. This CDR3 has 15 residues. CDR1 MNHEY and CDR2 SVGAGI come from the germline V gene. Trimming removed 2 bases at V and 0 bases at J, with 8 bases between. The CDR3 DNA reads TGTGCCAGCAGTTACGGGCCACTCTCCTACAATGAGCAGTTCTTC. It translates to CASSYGPLSYNEQFF.

The genes are TRBV6-1 and TRBJ1-3; possibly TRBD1 for D (5 bases). This CDR3 is built from 16 residues. Per germline, CDR1 MNHNS and CDR2 SASEGT. V was pared by 0 bases and J by 0 bases, with 9 bases between. CDR3 region: CASSEAWGDSGNTIYF. Here the CDR3 DNA reads TGTGCCAGCAGTGAAGCGTGGGGCGACTCTGGAAACACCATATATTTT.

A word on this clonotype: One end of the junction varies from germline; a read error may be responsible. The chain joins TRBV30 to TRBJ2-2; D is possibly TRBD2 (6 bases). The germline V gene encodes CDR1 GTSNPN and CDR2 SVGIG (reference sequence). This CDR3 has 13 amino acids. The CDR3 is CAWRTPSTGGLFF. The CDR3, as DNA: TGTGCCTGGAGGACGCCGAGCACCGGGGGGCTGTTTTTT.

About this clonotype itself: This likely comes from a read error, as the CDR3 has no conserved phenylalanine or tryptophan at its end. The V and J genes are TRBV6-2 or TRBV6-3 and TRBJ1-4; 11 positions agree with TRBD1. The V segment lost 0 bases and the J segment 1 base; nucleotides outside the gene matches: 16. Germline V CDR1 and CDR2: MNHEY, SVGEGT. The CDR3 is 22 amino acids. CDR3 residues: CASSYSIRWTGGAPLTNEKLFI. CDR3 in DNA: TGTGCCAGCAGTTACTCGATACGCTGGACAGGGGGCGCGCCTTTAACTAATGAAAAACTGTTTATT.

This clonotype was detected only a few times. The chain uses TRBV24-1 and TRBJ2-3; TRBD1 matches 10 bases. The V gene end was trimmed by 4 bases and the J gene end by 0 bases; junction bases not matched to a gene: 6. Per the germline V gene, CDR1 is KGHDR and CDR2 is SFDVKD. The CDR3 loop spans 17 amino acids. The CDR3 loop reads CATSDRDRGLSTDTQYF. CDR3 bases: TGTGCCACCAGTGACCGAGACAGGGGGCTAAGCACAGATACGCAGTATTTT.

This clonotype occurred a few times. The J gene is TRBJ2-6, the V gene TRBV15, with D unclear. From germline, CDR1 is LNHNV and CDR2 YYDKDF (reference sequence). The CDR3 loop spans 15 amino acids. V was shortened by 9 bases and J by 0 bases, with 12 bases between the two germline ends. The CDR3 here is CATRVMPSGANVLTF. In DNA form, the CDR3 reads TGTGCCACACGGGTCATGCCCTCTGGGGCCAACGTCCTGACTTTC.

V usage is TRBV19 and J usage is TRBJ2-1; 9 bases are shared with TRBD1. Germline lookup yields CDR1 LNHDA and CDR2 SQIVND (reference sequence). V shed 5 bases, J shed 7 bases, and the junction held 9 bases outside the gene matches. This CDR3 contains 15 residues. The CDR3 nucleotides are TGTGCCAGTAGTGCGGGACAGGGAATGCAGAATGAGCAGTTCTTC. It is translated as CASSAGQGMQNEQFF.

Ten or more counts support this clonotype. The chain combines TRBV5-1 with TRBJ2-3, with D possibly matching TRBD1 (6 bases). Trimming stripped 3 bases from V and 0 bases from J, with 11 bases between. The CDR3 extends over 15 amino acids. CDR1 is SGHRS and CDR2 is YFSETQ in the germline V gene. CDR3 loop: CASSSRTDSTDTQYF. In DNA, the CDR3 is TGCGCCAGCAGCTCGAGGACAGATAGCACAGATACGCAGTATTTT.

At least ten counts were recorded for this clonotype. This chain connects TRBV11-2 to TRBJ2-1; 15 nucleotides align to TRBD2. V gave up 5 bases and J gave up 6 bases; unmatched junction bases: 5. There are 16 residues in the CDR3. Germline CDR1 and CDR2: SGHAT and FQNNGV. The CDR3 region has the DNA TGTGCCAGCAGCCCAGGGGGACTAGCGGGAGGCAATGAGCAGTTCTTC. Its protein is CASSPGGLAGGNEQFF.

This clonotype was counted many times. The chain joins TRBV7-9 to TRBJ2-5, with D possibly being TRBD1 (7 bases). The CDR3 is 15 amino acids. Germline-derived CDR1 and CDR2 are SEHNR and FQNEAQ (reference sequence). The germline V and J ends were trimmed by 2 bases and 2 bases, with 12 bases remaining between them. In DNA, the CDR3 is TGTGCCAGCAGCTTAACCCCAGGGGGGCAAGAGACCCAGTACTTC. Amino acid sequence: CASSLTPGGQETQYF.

V gene TRBV6-6 combines with J gene TRBJ2-3; D is undetermined. Germline V lookup: CDR1 MNHNY, CDR2 SVGAGI (reference sequence). Trimming took 2 bases from V and 3 from J, leaving 9 bases between them. The CDR3 sequence is 14 residues long. DNA for the CDR3: TGTGCCAGCAGTTACCCCGTCAGTACAGATACGCAGTATTTT. Its protein is CASSYPVSTDTQYF.